The clone carrying this T cell receptor beta chain ranks as medium-sized. TCRdb reprocessed the 5' RACE reads with MiXCR, giving one entry per CDR3 protein. This table holds 29,000 or so distinct CDR3 sequences, roughly 5.1% found once. The sample originates from a study of early T cells in non-severe SARS-CoV-2 infection. The overall study: Investigators sequenced bulk RNA drawn from unsorted whole blood, and chains remained unpaired.

CDR1 is LGHDT and CDR2 is YNNKEL in the germline V gene (reference sequence). The V end lost 0 bases, the J end lost 0 bases, and 12 bases lay between the germline ends. The CDR3 loop spans 17 amino acids. The sequence derives from an adult who was a healthcare worker with PCR-confirmed SARS-CoV-2 infection or an uninfected control (not recorded which). The genes are TRBV3-1 and TRBJ1-5; the D is unclear. Specimen: whole blood. CDR3 in amino acids: CASSQDPASNSNQPQHF. CDR3 nucleotide sequence: TGTGCCAGCAGCCAAGATCCGGCCTCCAATAGCAATCAGCCCCAGCATTTT.